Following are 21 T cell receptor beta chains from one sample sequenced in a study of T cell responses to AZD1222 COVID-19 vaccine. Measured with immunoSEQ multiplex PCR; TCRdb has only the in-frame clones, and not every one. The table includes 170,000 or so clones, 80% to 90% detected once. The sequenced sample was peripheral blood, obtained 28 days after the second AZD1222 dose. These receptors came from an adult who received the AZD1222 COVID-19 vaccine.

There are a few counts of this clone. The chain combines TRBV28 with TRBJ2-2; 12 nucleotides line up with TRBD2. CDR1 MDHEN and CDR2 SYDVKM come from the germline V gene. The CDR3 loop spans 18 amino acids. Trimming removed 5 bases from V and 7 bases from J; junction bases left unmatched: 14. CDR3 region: CASSHRPLAGGQGGELFF. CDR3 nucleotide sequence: TGTGCCAGCAGTCACCGACCGCTAGCGGGGGGGCAAGGCGGGGAGCTGTTTTTT.

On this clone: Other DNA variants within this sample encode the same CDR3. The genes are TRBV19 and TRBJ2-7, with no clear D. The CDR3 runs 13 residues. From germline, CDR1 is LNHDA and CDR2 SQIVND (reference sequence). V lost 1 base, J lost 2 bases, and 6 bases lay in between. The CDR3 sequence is CASSIAGAYEQYF. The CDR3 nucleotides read TGTGCCAGTAGTATAGCTGGAGCCTACGAGCAGTACTTC.

The CDR3 loop is CASTYRVAANTGELFF. In nucleotides, the CDR3 is TGTGCCAGCACCTATAGGGTGGCAGCGAACACCGGGGAGCTGTTTTTT. The rearrangement joins TRBV11-2 to TRBJ2-2, with D uncertain. Germline V gives CDR1 SGHAT, CDR2 FQNNGV. The CDR3 contains 16 residues. V gave up 7 bases and J gave up 0 bases, with 15 bases separating them. The whole variable domain, filled in from reference TRBV11-2 and TRBJ2-2, reads EAGVAQSPRYKIIEKRQSVAFWCNPISGHATLYWYQQILGQGPKLLIQFQNNGVVDDSQLPKDRFSAERLKGVDSTLKIQPAKLEDSAVYLCASTYRVAANTGELFFGEGSRLTVL.

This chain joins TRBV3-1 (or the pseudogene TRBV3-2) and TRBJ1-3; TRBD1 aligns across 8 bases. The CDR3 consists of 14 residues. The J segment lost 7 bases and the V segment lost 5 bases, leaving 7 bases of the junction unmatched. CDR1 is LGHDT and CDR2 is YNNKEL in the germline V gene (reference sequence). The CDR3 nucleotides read TGTGCCAGCAGCGAGACAGGGGTGGGGAACACCATATATTTT. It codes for CASSETGVGNTIYF.

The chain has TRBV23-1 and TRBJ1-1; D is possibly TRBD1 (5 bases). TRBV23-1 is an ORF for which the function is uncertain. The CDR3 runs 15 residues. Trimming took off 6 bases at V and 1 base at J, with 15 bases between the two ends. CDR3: CASRPRDCKNTEAFF. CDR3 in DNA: TGCGCCAGCAGACCGAGGGACTGTAAGAACACTGAAGCTTTCTTT.

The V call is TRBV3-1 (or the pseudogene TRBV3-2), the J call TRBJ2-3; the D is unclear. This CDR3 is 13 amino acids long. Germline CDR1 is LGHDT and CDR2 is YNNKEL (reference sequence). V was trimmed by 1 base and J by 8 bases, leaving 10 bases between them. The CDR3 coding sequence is TGTGCCAGCAGCCAAGGGGCCGGCGGTACGCAGTATTTT. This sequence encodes CASSQGAGGTQYF.

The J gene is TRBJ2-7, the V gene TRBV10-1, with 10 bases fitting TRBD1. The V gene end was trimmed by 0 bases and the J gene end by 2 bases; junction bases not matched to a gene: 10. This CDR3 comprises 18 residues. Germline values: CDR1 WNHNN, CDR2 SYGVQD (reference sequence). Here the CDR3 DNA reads TGCGCCAGCAGTGAGTCGTTGGGAGGGACAGGGGAAGCCTACGAGCAGTACTTC. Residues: CASSESLGGTGEAYEQYF.

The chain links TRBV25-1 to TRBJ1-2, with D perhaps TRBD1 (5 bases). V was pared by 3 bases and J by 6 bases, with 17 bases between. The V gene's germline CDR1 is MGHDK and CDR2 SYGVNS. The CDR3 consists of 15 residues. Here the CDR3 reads CASSELVARGDGYTF. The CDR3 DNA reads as TGTGCCAGCAGTGAGTTGGTGGCTCGAGGGGATGGCTACACCTTC.

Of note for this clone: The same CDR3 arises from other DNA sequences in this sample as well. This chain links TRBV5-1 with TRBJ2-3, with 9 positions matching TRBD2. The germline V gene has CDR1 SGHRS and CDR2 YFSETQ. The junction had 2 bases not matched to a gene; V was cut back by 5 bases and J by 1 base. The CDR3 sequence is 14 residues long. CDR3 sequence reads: CASSRTSGTDTQYF. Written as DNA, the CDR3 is TGCGCCAGCAGTCGGACTAGCGGCACAGATACGCAGTATTTT.

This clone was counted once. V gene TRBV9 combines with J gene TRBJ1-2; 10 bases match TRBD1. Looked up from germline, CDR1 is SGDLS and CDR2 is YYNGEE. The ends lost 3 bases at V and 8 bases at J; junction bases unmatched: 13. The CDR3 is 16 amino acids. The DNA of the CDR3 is TGTGCCAGCAGCGGAGGGGGACAGGGGAATTTGAACGGCTACACCTTC. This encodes CASSGGGQGNLNGYTF.

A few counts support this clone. The CDR3 spells CASSIGRSDRVRWNSPLHF. The CDR3 DNA reads TGTGCCAGTAGTATAGGCCGATCAGATCGGGTCCGATGGAATTCACCCCTCCACTTT. J is TRBJ1-6 and V is TRBV19; D uncertain. The CDR3 totals 19 residues. Trimming took off 1 base at V and 7 bases at J, with 23 bases between the two ends. Looked up from germline, CDR1 is LNHDA and CDR2 is SQIVND (reference sequence).

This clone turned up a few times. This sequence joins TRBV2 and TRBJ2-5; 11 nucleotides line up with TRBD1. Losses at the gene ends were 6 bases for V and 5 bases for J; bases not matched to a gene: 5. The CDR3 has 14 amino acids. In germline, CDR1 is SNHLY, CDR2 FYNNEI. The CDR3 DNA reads TGTGCCAGCAGAACGGACAGGGGGCTGGAGACCCAGTACTTC. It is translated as CASRTDRGLETQYF.

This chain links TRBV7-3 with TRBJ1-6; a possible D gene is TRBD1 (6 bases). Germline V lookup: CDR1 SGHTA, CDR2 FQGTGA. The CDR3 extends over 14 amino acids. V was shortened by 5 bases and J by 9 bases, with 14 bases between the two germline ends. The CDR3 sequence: CASSKGGIGSPLHF. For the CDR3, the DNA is TGTGCCAGCAGCAAAGGGGGAATTGGTTCACCCCTCCACTTT.

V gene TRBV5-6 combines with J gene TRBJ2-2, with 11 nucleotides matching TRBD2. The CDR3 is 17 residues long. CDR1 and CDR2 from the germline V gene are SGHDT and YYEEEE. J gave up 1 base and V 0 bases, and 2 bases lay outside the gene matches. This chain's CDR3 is CASSLVGTSGNTGELFF. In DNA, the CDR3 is TGTGCCAGCAGCTTGGTTGGGACTAGCGGGAACACCGGGGAGCTGTTTTTT.

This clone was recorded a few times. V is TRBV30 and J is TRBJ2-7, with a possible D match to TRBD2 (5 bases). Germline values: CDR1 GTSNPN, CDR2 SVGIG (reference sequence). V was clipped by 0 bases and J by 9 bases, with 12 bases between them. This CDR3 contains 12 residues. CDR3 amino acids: CAWSVEGRGQYF. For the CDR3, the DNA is TGTGCCTGGAGTGTCGAGGGTCGCGGGCAGTACTTC.

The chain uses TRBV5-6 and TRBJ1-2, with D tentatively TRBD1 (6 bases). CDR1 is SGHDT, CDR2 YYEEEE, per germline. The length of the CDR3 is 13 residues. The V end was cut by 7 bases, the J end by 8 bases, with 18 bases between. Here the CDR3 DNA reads TGTGCCAGCGAAGAAGAAGGGGGAAAAGGCTACACCTTC. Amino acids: CASEEEGGKGYTF.

The CDR3 DNA sequence: TGTGCCGCACGCACCGGGGGGGTAGGTGAAAAACTGTTTTTT. The encoded protein is CAARTGGVGEKLFF. V is TRBV28 and J is TRBJ1-4; D is possibly TRBD1 (5 bases). V was cut by 11 bases and J by 7 bases, with 20 bases left in between. Germline CDR1 is MDHEN and CDR2 is SYDVKM. The CDR3 runs 14 residues.

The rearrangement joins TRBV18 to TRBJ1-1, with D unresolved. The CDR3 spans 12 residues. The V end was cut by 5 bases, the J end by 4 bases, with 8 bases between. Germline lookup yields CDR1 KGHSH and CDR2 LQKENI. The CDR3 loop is CASSADPTEAFF. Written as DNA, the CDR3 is TGTGCCAGCTCAGCAGATCCCACTGAAGCTTTCTTT. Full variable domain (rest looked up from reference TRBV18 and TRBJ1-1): NAGVMQNPRHLVRRRGQEARLRCSPMKGHSHVYWYRQLPEEGLKFMVYLQKENIIDESGMPKERFSAEFPKEGPSILRIQQVVRGDSAAYFCASSADPTEAFFGQGTRLTVV.

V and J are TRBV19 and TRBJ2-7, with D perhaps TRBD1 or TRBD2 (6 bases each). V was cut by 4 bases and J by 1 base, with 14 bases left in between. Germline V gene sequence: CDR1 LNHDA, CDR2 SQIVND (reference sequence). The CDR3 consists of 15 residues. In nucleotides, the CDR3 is TGTGCCAGTAGTAGTAGGAGGGGGGAGTCCTACGAGCAGTACTTC. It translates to CASSSRRGESYEQYF.

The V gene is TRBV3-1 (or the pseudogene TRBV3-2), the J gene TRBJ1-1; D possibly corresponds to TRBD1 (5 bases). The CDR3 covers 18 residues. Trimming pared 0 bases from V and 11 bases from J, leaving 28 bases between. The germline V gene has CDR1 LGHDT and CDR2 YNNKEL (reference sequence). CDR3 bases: TGTGCCAGCAGCCAAGAGCCCCCGACAGCTCCCCCGAAAACGAATGCTTTCTTT. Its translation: CASSQEPPTAPPKTNAFF.

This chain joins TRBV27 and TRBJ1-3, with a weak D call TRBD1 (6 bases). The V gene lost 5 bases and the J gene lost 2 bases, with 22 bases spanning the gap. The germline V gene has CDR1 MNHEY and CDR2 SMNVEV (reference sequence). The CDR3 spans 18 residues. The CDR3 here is CASSPYGTRPAPGNTIYF. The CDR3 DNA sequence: TGTGCCAGCAGTCCCTATGGGACACGGCCTGCTCCTGGAAACACCATATATTTT.